This T cell receptor beta chain was found in a study of OX40 agonist ivuxolimab in advanced cancers. Study-level background: Participants averaged about 60 years of age (range roughly 23 to 90) and were roughly 83% male.

Regarding this clone: Its specificity is not known.

Data came from immunoSEQ multiplex PCR; TCRdb stores just in-frame clones and leaves some out. The table shows tens of thousands of clones, with 70% to 90% occurring only once. Study-level points and caveats: At 0.1 to 3.0 mg/kg, CD4+ and CD8+ blood T cells expanded clonally by week 6. There were, on average, more expanded clones in CD8+ T cells than in CD4+.

The V and J ends lost 4 bases and 2 bases respectively, with 9 bases between them. This CDR3 comprises 13 residues. CDR1 is ENHRY, CDR2 SYGVKD, per germline. This sample comprised CD4+ or CD8+ T cells sorted from blood, obtained in a trial of the OX40 agonist ivuxolimab. The chain carries TRBV10-3 and TRBJ2-7, with unresolved D. This receptor was identified in an adult with an advanced solid tumor such as melanoma, head and neck, liver or kidney cancer. The CDR3 region is CAISADGAYEQYF. The CDR3 DNA reads as TGTGCCATCAGTGCAGACGGAGCCTACGAGCAGTACTTC.